A selection of T cell receptor beta chains follows, all from one sample in a study of T cell responses to AZD1222 COVID-19 vaccine. Assay: immunoSEQ multiplex PCR; the TCRdb copy retains only in-frame clones and omits some. Of approximately 130,000 clones listed, approximately 88% are singletons. Specimen: peripheral blood, collected on day 0 of AZD1222 vaccination. The receptors were gathered from an adult in good health. The CDR3 runs from the conserved cysteine through the conserved F or W. The D gene is left open where the match is weak. Only some rows state a clone size, as once, few, many or a class for expanded clones.

abundance	v_gene	j_gene	d_gene	CDR3nt	CDR3aa
.	TRBV27	TRBJ1-2	.	TGTGCCAGCAGTTTGACGGCTTGGAATTCGAACTATGGCTACACCTTC	CASSLTAWNSNYGYTF
.	TRBV5-1	TRBJ2-1	TRBD2	TGCGCCAGCAGCTCCGCGACTAGCGGGAGAAGCAATGAGCAGTTCTTC	CASSSATSGRSNEQFF
.	TRBV7-3	TRBJ2-3	TRBD2	TGTGCCAGCAGCCAGGTACTAGCGGGGCTGGATACGCAGTATTTT	CASSQVLAGLDTQYF
.	TRBV14	TRBJ2-2	TRBD1	TGTGCCAGCAGCCAAGAGGGACAGGGGGCGTACACCGGGGAGCTGTTTTTT	CASSQEGQGAYTGELFF
.	TRBV7-8	TRBJ1-5	TRBD1	TGTGCCAGCAGCCTAGGGACAGGTTATCAGCCCCAGCATTTT	CASSLGTGYQPQHF
.	TRBV7-9	TRBJ1-1	.	TGTGCCAGCGAGGGGGTAGGGAGCGGCACTGAAGCTTTCTTT	CASEGVGSGTEAFF
.	TRBV7-6	TRBJ1-4	.	TGTGCCAGCACCCCGGGGCAGGGGAGTGCAACTAATGAAAAACTGTTTTTT	CASTPGQGSATNEKLFF
once	TRBV15	TRBJ1-5	TRBD1	TGTGCCACCAGCAGAGGACAGGGGTTCAATCAGCCCCAGCATTTT	CATSRGQGFNQPQHF
.	TRBV2	TRBJ1-4	.	TGTGCCAGCAGTTGGGGGCAGCCTAATGAAAAACTGTTTTTT	CASSWGQPNEKLFF
.	TRBV6-2/TRBV6-3	TRBJ2-5	TRBD2	TGTGCCAGCAGTTACCCGGGACTAGCGGGAGAGACCCAGTACTTC	CASSYPGLAGETQYF
.	TRBV7-2	TRBJ1-5	.	TGTGCCAGCAGCCCCCGACAAGGGGAACAACCCCAGCATTTT	CASSPRQGEQPQHF
.	TRBV6-5	TRBJ1-5	.	TGTGCCAGCAGTTACTCGAAGGGGTCTCTGATCCAGCATTTT	CASSYSKGSLIQHF
.	TRBV3-1/TRBV3-2	TRBJ2-5	.	TGTGCCAGCAGCCGACTAGACCAAGAGACCCAGTACTTC	CASSRLDQETQYF
few	TRBV7-8	TRBJ1-5	TRBD1	TGTGCCAGCAGTCCCTCGGGGACAGCCCTTTATAGCAATCAGCCCCAGCATTTT	CASSPSGTALYSNQPQHF
.	TRBV5-6	TRBJ1-6	.	TGTGCCAGCAGCTCCCGAGTACAGGGTTTAAATTCACCCCTCCACTTT	CASSSRVQGLNSPLHF
.	TRBV4-2	TRBJ1-1	TRBD1	TGTGCCAGCAGCCAAGGACCGTCAGGGGGCGTAAACACTGAAGCTTTCTTT	CASSQGPSGGVNTEAFF
once	TRBV7-3	TRBJ1-2	TRBD1	TGTGCCAGCAGCTCGACAGGGGGCGTCAATGGCTACACCTTC	CASSSTGGVNGYTF
.	TRBV2	TRBJ1-1	.	TGTGCCAGCAGTGTCGAGGGGCGCGGAAACACTGAAGCTTTCTTT	CASSVEGRGNTEAFF
.	TRBV18	TRBJ2-5	.	TGTGCCAGCTCACCGAGGGGCACATACCAAGAGACCCAGTACTTC	CASSPRGTYQETQYF
.	TRBV29-1	TRBJ1-2	TRBD1	TGCAGCGTTGCTCCGGGACAGGGGGCGCGTTTGTCCGAAGGCTACACCTTC	CSVAPGQGARLSEGYTF
once	TRBV6-5	TRBJ1-1	TRBD1	TGTGCCACTCCGGGACAGGGGGTGGGCACTGAAGCTTTCTTT	CATPGQGVGTEAFF
.	TRBV19	TRBJ2-1	.	TGTGCCAGTAGTAGGGATCGGGGTATATACAATGAGCAGTTCTTC	CASSRDRGIYNEQFF
.	TRBV4-1	TRBJ2-5	.	TGCGCCAGCAGCCCCTCCGGGACCCAAGAGACCCAGTACTTC	CASSPSGTQETQYF
.	TRBV7-3	TRBJ2-1	TRBD2	TGTGCCAGCAGCTTCGGACTAGCGGGAGCCCAGGGTGAGCAGTTCTTC	CASSFGLAGAQGEQFF
.	TRBV21-1	TRBJ1-1	.	TGTGCCAGCAGTCCGGGGGGGCGGGTCCACTTT	CASSPGGRVHF
.	TRBV11-2	TRBJ1-6	TRBD1	TGTGCCAGCAGCTCTACGACAGGGCTTAGCGGATCACCCCTCCACTTT	CASSSTTGLSGSPLHF
.	TRBV5-1	TRBJ1-2	.	TGCGCCAGCAGCTTGGATGGGGGACTCCCGAGGGGCTACACCTTC	CASSLDGGLPRGYTF
.	TRBV5-6	TRBJ2-1	TRBD1	TGTGCCAGCAGCTCCAGGGGGACCCTCTACAATGAGCAGTTCTTC	CASSSRGTLYNEQFF
.	TRBV7-3	TRBJ1-6	.	TGTGCCAGCAGCTCCCCGGGGGCACCCCTCCACTTT	CASSSPGAPLHF
.	TRBV11-1	TRBJ2-6	.	TGTGCCAGCAGCTTCCGCTCTGGGGCCAACGTCCTGACTTTC	CASSFRSGANVLTF
.	TRBV14	TRBJ1-1	.	TGTGCCAGCAGCTCCCCAGACAGTGAAGCTTTCTTT	CASSSPDSEAFF
.	TRBV2	TRBJ2-5	.	TGTGCCAGCAGTGATAGGTGGGGGGGCAAAGAGACCCAGTACTTC	CASSDRWGGKETQYF
.	TRBV27	TRBJ2-3	TRBD1	TGTGCCAGCTCCGGGACAGGGGGCCCAGATACGCAGTATTTT	CASSGTGGPDTQYF
.	TRBV5-1	TRBJ1-1	.	TGCGCCAGCAACGGGGGCTGGGGCTACACTGAAGCTTTCTTT	CASNGGWGYTEAFF
once	TRBV7-9	TRBJ2-2	.	TGTGCCAGCGGCGGAGTGGTACCCGGGGAGCTGTTTTTT	CASGGVVPGELFF